This is a list of T cell receptor beta chains from one sample in a study of blood T cell repertoires in COVID-19. The protocol was immunoSEQ multiplex PCR, while the TCRdb copy is restricted to in-frame clones and leaves out a portion. The sample shows around 67,000 clones, about 83% of them seen only once. The sequenced material came from peripheral blood. The receptors come from a man aged 45-65 years with active COVID-19. Each CDR3 is given with its conserved first and last residue. Fields, in order: J gene, D gene, clone size, V gene, CDR3 DNA, CDR3 protein. A D gene is named only where the DNA matches it firmly. Some rows have no size entry. The others give once, few or many, or a class for an expanded clone.

j_call: TRBJ1-6
d_call: TRBD1
clone_size: few
v_call: TRBV18
cdr3_nt: TGTGCCAGCTCGCTGACAGGGGGTTCGATGAATTCACCCCTCCACTTT
cdr3_aa: CASSLTGGSMNSPLHF

j_call: TRBJ2-1
d_call: NA
clone_size: NA
v_call: TRBV12-3/TRBV12-4
cdr3_nt: TGTGCCAGCAGTAGACTCGTTAATGAGCAGTTCTTC
cdr3_aa: CASSRLVNEQFF

j_call: TRBJ2-3
d_call: TRBD2
clone_size: NA
v_call: TRBV2
cdr3_nt: TGTGCCAGCAGCCCACTAGCGGGAGTGGGGGATACGCAGTATTTT
cdr3_aa: CASSPLAGVGDTQYF

j_call: TRBJ1-2
d_call: TRBD1
clone_size: NA
v_call: TRBV19
cdr3_nt: TGTGCCAGTAGTATAGATCTGGGACAGACCTACTATGGCTACACCTTC
cdr3_aa: CASSIDLGQTYYGYTF

j_call: TRBJ1-1
d_call: TRBD1
clone_size: NA
v_call: TRBV29-1
cdr3_nt: TGCAGCGTTGGTTGGGACAGGGTGCCAGCTTTCTTT
cdr3_aa: CSVGWDRVPAFF

j_call: TRBJ2-1
d_call: NA
clone_size: NA
v_call: TRBV7-3
cdr3_nt: TGTGCCAGCAGCTCCGACGGGACTCGCAATGAGCAGTTCTTC
cdr3_aa: CASSSDGTRNEQFF

j_call: TRBJ2-2
d_call: NA
clone_size: NA
v_call: TRBV28
cdr3_nt: TGTGCCAGCAGTTTGACATTGAACACCGGGGAGCTGTTTTTT
cdr3_aa: CASSLTLNTGELFF

j_call: TRBJ1-2
d_call: NA
clone_size: NA
v_call: TRBV6-5
cdr3_nt: TGTGCCAGCAGTCGGTCAGGGCTTGGCTACACCTTC
cdr3_aa: CASSRSGLGYTF

j_call: TRBJ1-2
d_call: TRBD1
clone_size: few
v_call: TRBV7-8
cdr3_nt: TGTGCCAGCAGCTTAAGGGGGCAGGGGGTGGCTGGCTACACCTTC
cdr3_aa: CASSLRGQGVAGYTF

j_call: TRBJ2-7
d_call: NA
clone_size: NA
v_call: TRBV19
cdr3_nt: TGTGCCAGTAGTACCGCAGGAAGCGAGCAGTACTTC
cdr3_aa: CASSTAGSEQYF

j_call: TRBJ2-1
d_call: TRBD2
clone_size: NA
v_call: TRBV18
cdr3_nt: TGTGCCAGCTCACCCTCTGGGACTAGCTACAATGAGCAGTTCTTC
cdr3_aa: CASSPSGTSYNEQFF

j_call: TRBJ1-1
d_call: TRBD1
clone_size: NA
v_call: TRBV19
cdr3_nt: TGTGCCAGCAACCAGGGGGTTTATGAAGCTTTCTTT
cdr3_aa: CASNQGVYEAFF

j_call: TRBJ2-3
d_call: NA
clone_size: NA
v_call: TRBV2
cdr3_nt: TGTGCCAGCACCCTAAAGCGGGCCGGAAGCACAGATACGCAGTATTTT
cdr3_aa: CASTLKRAGSTDTQYF

j_call: TRBJ2-1
d_call: TRBD1
clone_size: NA
v_call: TRBV27
cdr3_nt: TGTGCCAGCAGTTTTGGACAGGCATCCTACAATGAGCAGTTCTTC
cdr3_aa: CASSFGQASYNEQFF

j_call: TRBJ1-2
d_call: TRBD1
clone_size: NA
v_call: TRBV6-6
cdr3_nt: TGTGCCAGCACCAGACAGGGTGCTGGCTACACCTTC
cdr3_aa: CASTRQGAGYTF

j_call: TRBJ2-5
d_call: NA
clone_size: NA
v_call: TRBV29-1
cdr3_nt: TGCAGCGTTGAATCGGGGGAGACCCAGTACTTC
cdr3_aa: CSVESGETQYF

j_call: TRBJ1-2
d_call: TRBD1
clone_size: few
v_call: TRBV11-2
cdr3_nt: TGTGCCAGCAGCATAGGGGGCGCGAGAGCTAACTATGGCTACACCTTC
cdr3_aa: CASSIGGARANYGYTF

j_call: TRBJ1-2
d_call: NA
clone_size: NA
v_call: TRBV5-1
cdr3_nt: TGCGCCAGCAGCTTGGTTACAGACACCTATGGCTACACCTTC
cdr3_aa: CASSLVTDTYGYTF

j_call: TRBJ1-1
d_call: NA
clone_size: NA
v_call: TRBV10-1
cdr3_nt: TGCGCCAGCAGTGAGCAGACATCATCTGAAGCTTTCTTT
cdr3_aa: CASSEQTSSEAFF

j_call: TRBJ1-6
d_call: NA
clone_size: NA
v_call: TRBV30
cdr3_nt: TGTGCCTGGAGTGGTAGGGGGAACTATAATTCACCCCTCCACTTT
cdr3_aa: CAWSGRGNYNSPLHF

j_call: TRBJ1-2
d_call: NA
clone_size: NA
v_call: TRBV29-1
cdr3_nt: TGCAGCGTTGAACCCCTACTCGATGGCTACACCTTC
cdr3_aa: CSVEPLLDGYTF

j_call: TRBJ2-7
d_call: TRBD1
clone_size: NA
v_call: TRBV18
cdr3_nt: TGTGCCAGCTCACCCGGGACAGGGCTTTACGAGCAGTACTTC
cdr3_aa: CASSPGTGLYEQYF

j_call: TRBJ2-5
d_call: TRBD2
clone_size: NA
v_call: TRBV7-2
cdr3_nt: TGTGCCAGCAGCTCGGGGACTAGCGGCACGACGGCGGAGACCCAGTACTTC
cdr3_aa: CASSSGTSGTTAETQYF

j_call: TRBJ2-5
d_call: NA
clone_size: NA
v_call: TRBV11-3
cdr3_nt: TGTGCCAGCAGCCCGGAGTACCAAGAGACCCAGTACTTC
cdr3_aa: CASSPEYQETQYF